A single sample is the source of the 13 T cell receptor beta chains below, sequenced in a study of blood T cell repertoires in COVID-19. Assay used: immunoSEQ multiplex PCR; TCRdb lists only in-frame clones, some missing. The sample has around 170,000 clones; 74% are singletons. The sequencing sample was made of peripheral blood. The origin of the receptors is a woman older than 75 with acute or convalescent COVID-19.

The chain is built from TRBV5-1 and TRBJ1-2; TRBD1 might be the D (5 bases). This CDR3 is 13 amino acids long. V lost 5 bases to trimming and J lost 1 base, with 9 bases between them. Germline V gene lookup returns CDR1 SGHRS and CDR2 YFSETQ. The CDR3 region has the DNA TGCGCCAGCAGGATACAGGATAACTATGGCTACACCTTC. The encoded protein is CASRIQDNYGYTF.

This rearrangement joins TRBV29-1 to TRBJ2-1, with a possible D match to TRBD2 (6 bases). CDR3 length equals 13 residues. Germline V gene data show CDR1 as SQVTM and CDR2 as ANQGSEA. The V end lost 5 bases, the J end lost 6 bases, and 14 bases lay between the germline ends. The CDR3 DNA is TGCAGCGTTAATAGAAGGACTACCAATGAGCAGTTCTTC. Amino acid sequence: CSVNRRTTNEQFF.

In this sample, this clone turned up a few times. V and J are TRBV4-1 and TRBJ2-5; 9 nucleotides match TRBD1. The V segment lost 4 bases and the J segment 5 bases; nucleotides outside the gene matches: 8. This CDR3 region has 15 residues. The V gene's germline CDR1 is MGHRA and CDR2 YSYEKL. The CDR3 nucleotides read TGCGCCAGCAGCCGGACGACAGGGGGGCGTGAGACCCAGTACTTC. Residues: CASSRTTGGRETQYF.

The chain combines TRBV4-1 with TRBJ1-6; 9 nucleotides agree with TRBD1. V shed 3 bases and J 9 bases; nucleotides not matched to a gene: 9. From germline, CDR1 is MGHRA and CDR2 YSYEKL. The CDR3 runs to 16 residues. CDR3 sequence (DNA): TGCGCCAGCAGCCACTTCGGACAGGGGCGTAGTTCACCCCTCCACTTT. It codes for CASSHFGQGRSSPLHF.

This clone was detected once. The rearrangement uses TRBV5-8 and TRBJ2-2; D might be TRBD1 (5 bases). The CDR3 has 16 amino acids. Germline CDR1 reads SGHTS; CDR2 reads YDEGEE. Between the trimmed V and J ends, which lost 4 bases and 3 bases, there was a span of 16 bases. CDR3 sequence: CASSPKGIGDTGELFF. The CDR3 DNA is TGTGCCAGCAGCCCTAAGGGCATAGGGGACACCGGGGAGCTGTTTTTT.

V usage is TRBV24-1 and J usage is TRBJ2-3; 7 bases map to TRBD2. The CDR3 is 24 amino acids. The junction had 32 bases not matched to a gene; V was cut back by 4 bases and J by 2 bases. Germline V gives CDR1 KGHDR, CDR2 SFDVKD. The CDR3 region is CATSESGGSRSEESAERLTDTQYF. The CDR3 coding sequence is TGTGCCACCAGTGAATCCGGGGGGTCCCGGTCCGAAGAGTCGGCCGAAAGGCTCACAGATACGCAGTATTTT.

Concerning this clone: Germline is not matched at one junction end, which may reflect a read error. J is TRBJ2-7 and V is TRBV5-1; 7 nucleotides line up with TRBD2. The germline V gene encodes CDR1 SGHRS and CDR2 YFSETQ. There are 16 residues in the CDR3. The CDR3 loop is CASSLGPRGEGYGQYF. The CDR3 DNA is TGCGCCAGCAGCTTGGGACCTCGGGGGGAAGGTTACGGGCAGTACTTC.

This chain joins TRBV7-2 and TRBJ2-2, with 10 bases fitting TRBD1. The germline V gene encodes CDR1 SGHTA and CDR2 FQGNSA. This CDR3 comprises 15 residues. V was pared by 5 bases and J by 5 bases, with 5 bases of the junction left unmatched. Here the CDR3 DNA reads TGTGCCAGCAGCCCACGGACAGGGGGAACCGGGGAGCTGTTTTTT. Translating gives CASSPRTGGTGELFF.

The rearrangement links TRBV2 to TRBJ1-1, with TRBD1 identical over 10 bases. The J segment lost 0 bases and the V segment lost 6 bases, leaving 7 bases of the junction unmatched. Germline V CDR1 and CDR2: SNHLY, FYNNEI. The CDR3 has 16 amino acids. The CDR3 sequence is CASSGDRGLLNTEAFF. CDR3 DNA: TGTGCCAGCAGCGGTGACAGGGGGCTTTTGAACACTGAAGCTTTCTTT.

CDR3 coding DNA: TGTGCCAGCAGTTCGCGGGGACTCCAGCAAGAGACCCAGTACTTC. Residues: CASSSRGLQQETQYF. The J gene is TRBJ2-5, the V gene TRBV28, with D possibly matching TRBD2 (6 bases). Trimming removed 4 bases at V and 2 bases at J, with 14 bases between. From germline, CDR1 is MDHEN and CDR2 SYDVKM. The length of the CDR3 is 15 residues.

The CDR3 region is CASSYSTTGSQETQYF. For the CDR3, the DNA is TGTGCCAGCAGTTACTCGACCACAGGATCTCAAGAGACCCAGTACTTC. The J gene is TRBJ2-5, the V gene TRBV6-5; TRBD1 is a possible D gene (5 bases). The length of the CDR3 is 16 residues. Germline V gene sequence: CDR1 MNHEY, CDR2 SVGAGI. The V gene lost 0 bases and the J gene lost 2 bases, with 13 bases spanning the gap.

The rearrangement uses TRBV7-8 and TRBJ2-2; 12 bases fit TRBD2. Trimming at V came to 5 bases and at J to 6 bases, leaving 4 bases not matched to a gene. This CDR3 contains 15 residues. Germline CDR1 and CDR2: SGHVS and FQNEAQ. CDR3 sequence (DNA): TGTGCCAGCAGCAAGACTAGCGGGAGTTCCGGGGAGCTGTTTTTT. Protein: CASSKTSGSSGELFF. Full variable domain (remainder filled in from reference TRBV7-8 and TRBJ2-2): GAGVSQSPRYKVAKRGQDVALRCDPISGHVSLFWYQQALGQGPEFLTYFQNEAQLDKSGLPSDRFFAERPEGSVSTLKIQRTQQEDSAVYLCASSKTSGSSGELFFGEGSRLTVL.

DNA for the CDR3: TGTGCCACAGGGGACGGGAGGGCAAATCGGAATGAGCAGTTCTTC. This gives the protein CATGDGRANRNEQFF. This chain links TRBV6-5 with TRBJ2-1, with 8 nucleotides matching TRBD2. The germline CDR1 and CDR2 sequences are MNHEY and SVGAGI. With 10 bases clipped from V and 7 bases from J, the junction kept 15 bases outside the gene matches. This CDR3 is built from 15 residues.